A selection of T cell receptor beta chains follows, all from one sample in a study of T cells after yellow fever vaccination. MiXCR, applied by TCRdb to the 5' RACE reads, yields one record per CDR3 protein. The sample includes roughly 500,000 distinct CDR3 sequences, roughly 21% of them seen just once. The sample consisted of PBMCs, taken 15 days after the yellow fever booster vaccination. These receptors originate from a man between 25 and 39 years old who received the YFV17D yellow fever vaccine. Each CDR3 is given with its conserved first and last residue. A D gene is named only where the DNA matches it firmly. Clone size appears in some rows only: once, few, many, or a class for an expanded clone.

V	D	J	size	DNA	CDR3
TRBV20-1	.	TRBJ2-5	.	TGCAGTGCCTTCAGGGCCGAAGAGACCCAGTACTTC	CSAFRAEETQYF
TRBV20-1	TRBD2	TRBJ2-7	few	TGCAGGGCGGGTGGGACTAACTTCTACGAGCAGTACTTC	CRAGGTNFYEQYF
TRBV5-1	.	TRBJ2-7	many	TGCGCCAGCTCAAGACAGGATACCTACGAGCAGTACTTC	CASSRQDTYEQYF
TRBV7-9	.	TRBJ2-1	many	TGTGCCAGCAGCCGCGGGAATGAGCAGTTCTTC	CASSRGNEQFF
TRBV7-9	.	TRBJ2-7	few	TGTGCCAGCAGCTTAGCGCTTGAGCCTCGCGAGCAGTACTTC	CASSLALEPREQYF
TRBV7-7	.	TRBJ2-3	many	TGTGCTAGCAGCTTGGGCGGAAGGGCAGATACGCAGTATTTT	CASSLGGRADTQYF
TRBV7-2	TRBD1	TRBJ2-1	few	TGTGCCAGCAGCTTATTGTGGGACAGCTACAATGAGCAGTTCTTC	CASSLLWDSYNEQFF
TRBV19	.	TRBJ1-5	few	TGTGCCAGTAGTATGGTCGGGCAGGGCAATCAGCCCCAGCATTTT	CASSMVGQGNQPQHF
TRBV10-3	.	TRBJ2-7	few	TGTGCCTCTCAACAGATGTACGAGCAGTACTTC	CASQQMYEQYF
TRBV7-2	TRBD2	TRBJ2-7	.	TGTGCCAGCAGCTTAGGTACTAGCGGGGATGTTCCCTACGAGCAGTACTTC	CASSLGTSGDVPYEQYF
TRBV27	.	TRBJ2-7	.	TGTGCCAGCAGGCTCTCTAGCGACTACGAGCAGTACTTC	CASRLSSDYEQYF
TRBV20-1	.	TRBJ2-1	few	TGCAGTGCTAGACCCGGGACATCTAGAACGGATGAGCAGTTCTTC	CSARPGTSRTDEQFF
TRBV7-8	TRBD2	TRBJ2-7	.	TGTGCCAGCAGCTCCGGGACTAGCGGGAGGTCATACTACGAGCAGTACTTC	CASSSGTSGRSYYEQYF
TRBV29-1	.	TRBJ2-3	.	TGCAGCGCCTCCCCCCCAGGCCATTCAGATACGCAGTATTTT	CSASPPGHSDTQYF
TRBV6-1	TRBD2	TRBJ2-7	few	TGTGCCAGCGAAACCGTAGCGGGAGCCGGGTGGCAGTACTTC	CASETVAGAGWQYF
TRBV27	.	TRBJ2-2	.	TGTGCCAGCAGTCCCGGAGCAAACGTGAACACCGGGGAGCTGTTTTTT	CASSPGANVNTGELFF
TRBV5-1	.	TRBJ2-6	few	TGCGCCAGCAGCTTGTCTGGCGTCCTTGGCTCTGGGGCCAACGTCCTGACTTTC	CASSLSGVLGSGANVLTF
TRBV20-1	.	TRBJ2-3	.	TGCAGTGCTAGAGGTCCTCCTACCCCTAGCACAGATACGCAGTATTTT	CSARGPPTPSTDTQYF
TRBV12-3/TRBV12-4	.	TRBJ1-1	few	TGTGCCAGCACCGGGAGGGGCCACACTGAAGCTTTCTTT	CASTGRGHTEAFF
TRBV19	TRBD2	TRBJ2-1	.	TGTGCCAGTAGTATAGGGAGGGCAGCACAAACTAGCGGGATTACCTACAATGAGCAGTTCTTC	CASSIGRAAQTSGITYNEQFF
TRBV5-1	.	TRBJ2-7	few	TGCGCCAGCAGGATTGGTGGGGCGAGCTCCTACGAGCAGTACTTC	CASRIGGASSYEQYF
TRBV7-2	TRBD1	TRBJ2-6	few	TGTGCCAGCAGCCGGACAGGGGGCGTTGGGGCCAACGTCCTGACTTTC	CASSRTGGVGANVLTF
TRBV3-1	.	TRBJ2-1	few	TGTGCCAGCAGTAACCGGCAGGGATCCTACAATGAGCAGTTCTTC	CASSNRQGSYNEQFF
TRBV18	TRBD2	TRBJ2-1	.	TGTGCCAGCTCACGAGGACTAGCGGGTGTCAATGAGCAGTTCTTC	CASSRGLAGVNEQFF
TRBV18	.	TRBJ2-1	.	TGTGCCAGCTCACCGGAGGGGAGCTCCTACAATGAGCAGTTCTTC	CASSPEGSSYNEQFF
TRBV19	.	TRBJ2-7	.	TGTGCCAGTAGTGGAGGATGGGGCTTCGAGCAGTACTTC	CASSGGWGFEQYF
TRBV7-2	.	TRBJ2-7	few	TGTGCCAGCAGCTTAGTGGGTTCCGAGCAGTACTTC	CASSLVGSEQYF
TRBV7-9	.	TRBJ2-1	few	TGTGCCAGCAGTACCCTGGTCGGATACAATGAGCAGTTCTTC	CASSTLVGYNEQFF
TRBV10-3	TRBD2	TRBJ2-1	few	TGTGCCATCAGTGAGACAGCGGGAGAAAATGAGCAGTTCTTC	CAISETAGENEQFF
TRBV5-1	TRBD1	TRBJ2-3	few	TGCGCCAGCAGCTTGCTCGGGGGGACAGGGCGAGTCACAGATACGCAGTATTTT	CASSLLGGTGRVTDTQYF
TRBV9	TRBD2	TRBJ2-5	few	TGTGCCAGCAGCTATTCAGCGGGAGGGTACCCGGAGACCCAGTACTTC	CASSYSAGGYPETQYF
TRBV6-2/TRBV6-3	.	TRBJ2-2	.	TGTGCCAGCAGGCCTGATGGGGCCCTGGAAACCGGGGAGCTGTTTTTT	CASRPDGALETGELFF
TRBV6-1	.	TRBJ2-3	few	TGTGCCAGCAGTGAACACACAGATACGCAGTATTTT	CASSEHTDTQYF
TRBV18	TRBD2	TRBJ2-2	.	TGTGCCAGCTCACGAACGGGACTAGCGGGGAACACCGGGGAGCTGTTTTTT	CASSRTGLAGNTGELFF
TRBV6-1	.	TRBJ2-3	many	TGTGCCAGCAGGGACAGCAGCACAGATACGCAGTATTTT	CASRDSSTDTQYF
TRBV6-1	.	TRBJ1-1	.	TGTGCGGGCGCCGACAGCCAACTAATCGCAACAGCTTTCTTT	CAGADSQLIATAFF
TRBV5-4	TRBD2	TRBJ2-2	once	TGTGCCAGCAGCTTACCCGGACTAGCTTCGAACACCGGGGAGCTGTTTTTT	CASSLPGLASNTGELFF
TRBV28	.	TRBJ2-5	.	TGTGCCAGCAGTTTCTTCGACAGGAAAAGGACCCAGTACTTC	CASSFFDRKRTQYF
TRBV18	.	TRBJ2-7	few	TGTGCCAGCTCACCACCGCAATCCTACGAGCAGTACTTC	CASSPPQSYEQYF
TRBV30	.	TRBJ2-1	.	TGTGCCTGGGAAAATGGAGGATCGGTGCAGTTCTTC	CAWENGGSVQFF
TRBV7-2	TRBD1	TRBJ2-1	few	TGTGCCAGCAGCCTCCAAGGACAGGGCACCTACAATGAGCAGTTCTTC	CASSLQGQGTYNEQFF
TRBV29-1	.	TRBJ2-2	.	TGCAGCGTAGAAGGACAGCCGAACACCGGGGAGCTGTTTTTT	CSVEGQPNTGELFF